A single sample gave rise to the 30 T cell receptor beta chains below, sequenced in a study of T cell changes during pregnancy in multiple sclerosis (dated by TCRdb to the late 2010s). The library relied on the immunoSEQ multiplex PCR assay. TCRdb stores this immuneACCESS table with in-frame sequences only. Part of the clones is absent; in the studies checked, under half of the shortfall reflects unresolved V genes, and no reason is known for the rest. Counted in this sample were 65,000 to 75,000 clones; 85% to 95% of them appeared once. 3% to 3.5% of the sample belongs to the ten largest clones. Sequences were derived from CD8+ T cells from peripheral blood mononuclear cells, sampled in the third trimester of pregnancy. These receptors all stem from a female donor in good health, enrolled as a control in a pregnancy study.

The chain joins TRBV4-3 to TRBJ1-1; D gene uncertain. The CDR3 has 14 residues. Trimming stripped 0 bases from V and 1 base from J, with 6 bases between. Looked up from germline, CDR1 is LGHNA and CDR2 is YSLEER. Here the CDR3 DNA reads TGCGCCAGCAGCCAAGAAACCGGGAACACTGAAGCTTTCTTT. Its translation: CASSQETGNTEAFF.

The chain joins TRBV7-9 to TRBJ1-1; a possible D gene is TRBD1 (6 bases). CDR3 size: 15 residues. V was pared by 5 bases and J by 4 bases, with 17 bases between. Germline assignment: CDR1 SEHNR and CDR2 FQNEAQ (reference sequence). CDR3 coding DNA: TGTGCCAGCAGCCTAGGGCGGGGGGCAATCACTGAAGCTTTCTTT. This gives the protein CASSLGRGAITEAFF. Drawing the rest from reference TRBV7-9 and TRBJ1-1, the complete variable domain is DTGVSQNPRHKITKRGQNVTFRCDPISEHNRLYWYRQTLGQGPEFLTYFQNEAQLEKSRLLSDRFSAERPKGSFSTLEIQRTEQGDSAMYLCASSLGRGAITEAFFGQGTRLTVV.

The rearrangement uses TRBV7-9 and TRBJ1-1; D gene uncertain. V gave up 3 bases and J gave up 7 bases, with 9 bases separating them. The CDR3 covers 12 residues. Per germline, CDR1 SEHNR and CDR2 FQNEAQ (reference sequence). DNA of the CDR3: TGTGCCAGCAGCTTTACGAGGGTTGAAGCTTTCTTT. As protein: CASSFTRVEAFF.

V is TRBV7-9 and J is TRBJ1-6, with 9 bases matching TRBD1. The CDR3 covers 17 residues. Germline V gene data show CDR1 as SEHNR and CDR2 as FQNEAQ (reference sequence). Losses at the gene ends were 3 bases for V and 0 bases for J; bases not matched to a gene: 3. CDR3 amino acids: CASSFGTGSSYNSPLHF. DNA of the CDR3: TGTGCCAGCAGCTTCGGGACAGGGAGCTCCTATAATTCACCCCTCCACTTT.

As DNA, the CDR3 is TGTGCCAGTAGTCCTGACATTAATAGCAATCAGCCCCAGCATTTT. Protein sequence: CASSPDINSNQPQHF. The genes are TRBV19 and TRBJ1-5; D gene uncertain. This CDR3 is built from 15 residues. The germline V and J ends were trimmed by 5 bases and 0 bases, with 11 bases remaining between them. Germline V gene lookup returns CDR1 LNHDA and CDR2 SQIVND (reference sequence).

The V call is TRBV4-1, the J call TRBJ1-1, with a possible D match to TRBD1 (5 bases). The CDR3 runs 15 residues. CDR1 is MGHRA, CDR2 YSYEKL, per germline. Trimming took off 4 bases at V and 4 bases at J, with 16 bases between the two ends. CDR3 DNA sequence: TGCGCCAGCAGCCGCAACCAATTCCAGGGCACTGAAGCTTTCTTT. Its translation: CASSRNQFQGTEAFF.

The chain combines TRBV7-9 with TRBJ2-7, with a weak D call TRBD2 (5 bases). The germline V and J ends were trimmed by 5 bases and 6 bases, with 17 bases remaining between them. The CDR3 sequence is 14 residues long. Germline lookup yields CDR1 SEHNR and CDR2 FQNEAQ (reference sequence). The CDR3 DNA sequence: TGTGCCAGCAGCCCCTCCTGGGTAGAGGGCGAGCAGTACTTC. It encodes CASSPSWVEGEQYF.

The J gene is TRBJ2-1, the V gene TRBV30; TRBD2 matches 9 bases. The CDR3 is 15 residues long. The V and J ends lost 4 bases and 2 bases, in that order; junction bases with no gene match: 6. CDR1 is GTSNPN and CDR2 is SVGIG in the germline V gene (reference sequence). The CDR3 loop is CAWTPGTSPYNEQFF. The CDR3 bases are TGTGCCTGGACCCCCGGGACTAGCCCCTACAATGAGCAGTTCTTC.

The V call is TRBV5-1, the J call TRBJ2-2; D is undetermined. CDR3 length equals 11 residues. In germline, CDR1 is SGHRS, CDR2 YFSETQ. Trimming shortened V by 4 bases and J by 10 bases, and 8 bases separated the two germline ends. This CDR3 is CASSPGLELFF. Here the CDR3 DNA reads TGCGCCAGCAGCCCCGGTCTGGAGCTGTTTTTT. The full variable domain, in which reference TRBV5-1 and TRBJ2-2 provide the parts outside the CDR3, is KAGVTQTPRYLIKTRGQQVTLSCSPISGHRSVSWYQQTPGQGLQFLFEYFSETQRNKGNFPGRFSGRQFSNSRSEMNVSTLELGDSALYLCASSPGLELFFGEGSRLTVL.

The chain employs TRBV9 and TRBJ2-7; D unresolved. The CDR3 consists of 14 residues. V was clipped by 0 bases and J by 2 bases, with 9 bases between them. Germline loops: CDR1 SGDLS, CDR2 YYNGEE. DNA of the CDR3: TGTGCCAGCAGCGTAGGAGGCAGTACCTACGAGCAGTACTTC. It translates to CASSVGGSTYEQYF. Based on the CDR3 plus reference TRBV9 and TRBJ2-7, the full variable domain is DSGVTQTPKHLITATGQRVTLRCSPRSGDLSVYWYQQSLDQGLQFLIQYYNGEERAKGNILERFSAQQFPDLHSELNLSSLELGDSALYFCASSVGGSTYEQYFGPGTRLTVT.

CDR3 sequence reads: CASSPRLVDETQYF. The CDR3 region has the DNA TGTGCCAGCAGCCCGAGACTAGTCGACGAGACCCAGTACTTC. This chain connects TRBV7-9 to TRBJ2-5, with D possibly TRBD2 on 6 matching bases. CDR3 length: 14 residues. Germline assignment: CDR1 SEHNR and CDR2 FQNEAQ (reference sequence). The V gene lost 5 bases and the J gene lost 5 bases, with 15 bases spanning the gap. The full variable domain, with the rest looked up from reference TRBV7-9 and TRBJ2-5, is DTGVSQNPRHKITKRGQNVTFRCDPISEHNRLYWYRQTLGQGPEFLTYFQNEAQLEKSRLLSDRFSAERPKGSFSTLEIQRTEQGDSAMYLCASSPRLVDETQYFGPGTRLLVL.

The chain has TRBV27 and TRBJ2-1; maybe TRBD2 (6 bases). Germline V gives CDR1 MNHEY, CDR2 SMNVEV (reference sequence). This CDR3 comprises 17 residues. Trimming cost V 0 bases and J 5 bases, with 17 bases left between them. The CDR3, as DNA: TGTGCCAGCAGTTTATCGATTTCCGGGGCGGGAAACAATGAGCAGTTCTTC. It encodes CASSLSISGAGNNEQFF.

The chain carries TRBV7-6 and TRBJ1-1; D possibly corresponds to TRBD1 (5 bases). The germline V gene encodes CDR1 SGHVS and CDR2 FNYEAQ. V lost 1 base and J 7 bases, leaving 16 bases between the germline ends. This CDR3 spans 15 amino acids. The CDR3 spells CASSLGYQGTLEAFF. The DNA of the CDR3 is TGTGCCAGCAGCTTAGGGTATCAGGGCACTCTTGAAGCTTTCTTT.

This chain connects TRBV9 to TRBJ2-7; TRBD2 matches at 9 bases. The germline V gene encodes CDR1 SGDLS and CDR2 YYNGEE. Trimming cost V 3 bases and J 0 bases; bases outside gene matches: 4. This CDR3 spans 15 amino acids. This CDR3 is CASSGSGGPSYEQYF. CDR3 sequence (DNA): TGTGCCAGCAGCGGTAGCGGGGGCCCCTCCTACGAGCAGTACTTC.

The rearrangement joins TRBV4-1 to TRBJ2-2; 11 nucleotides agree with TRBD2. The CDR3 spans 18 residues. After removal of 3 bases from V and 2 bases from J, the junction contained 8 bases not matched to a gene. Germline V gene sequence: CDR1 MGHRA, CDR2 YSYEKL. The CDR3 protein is CASSHIAGGRKNTGELFF. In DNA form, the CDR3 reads TGCGCCAGCAGCCACATAGCGGGGGGGCGGAAAAACACCGGGGAGCTGTTTTTT.

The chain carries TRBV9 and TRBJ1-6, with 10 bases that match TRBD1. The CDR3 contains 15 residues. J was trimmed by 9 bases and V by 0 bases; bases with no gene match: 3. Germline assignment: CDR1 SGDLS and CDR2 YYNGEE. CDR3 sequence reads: CASSVETGGGSPLHF. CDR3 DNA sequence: TGTGCCAGCAGCGTAGAGACAGGGGGCGGTTCACCCCTCCACTTT.

CDR3 protein: CASGLGTGGDYGYTF. The CDR3 DNA sequence: TGTGCTAGTGGTTTGGGGACAGGGGGCGACTATGGCTACACCTTC. The genes are TRBV12-5 and TRBJ1-2; TRBD1 matches at 11 bases. The CDR3 is made up of 15 amino acids. V trimming: 1 base; J trimming: 3 bases; junction bases outside the gene matches: 1. Per the germline V gene, CDR1 is LGHNT and CDR2 is FRNRAP.

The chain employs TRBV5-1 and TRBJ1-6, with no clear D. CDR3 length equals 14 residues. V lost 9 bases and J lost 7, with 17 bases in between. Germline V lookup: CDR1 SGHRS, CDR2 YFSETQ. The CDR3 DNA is TGCGCCAACCCGCGTCCGGAGAACAATTCACCCCTCCACTTT. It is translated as CANPRPENNSPLHF.

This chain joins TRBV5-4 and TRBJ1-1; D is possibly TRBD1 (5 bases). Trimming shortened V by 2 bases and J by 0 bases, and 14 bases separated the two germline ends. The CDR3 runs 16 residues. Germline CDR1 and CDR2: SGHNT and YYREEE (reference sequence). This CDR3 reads CASSLWPGPLNTEAFF. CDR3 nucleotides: TGTGCCAGCAGCTTATGGCCAGGGCCCTTGAACACTGAAGCTTTCTTT.

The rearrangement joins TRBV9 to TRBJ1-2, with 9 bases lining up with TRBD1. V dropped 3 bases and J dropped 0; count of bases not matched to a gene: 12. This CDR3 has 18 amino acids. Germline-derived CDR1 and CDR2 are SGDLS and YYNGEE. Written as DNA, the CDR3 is TGTGCCAGCAGCGCGACTCCGGGACAGGGAGTTTCTAACTATGGCTACACCTTC. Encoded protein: CASSATPGQGVSNYGYTF.

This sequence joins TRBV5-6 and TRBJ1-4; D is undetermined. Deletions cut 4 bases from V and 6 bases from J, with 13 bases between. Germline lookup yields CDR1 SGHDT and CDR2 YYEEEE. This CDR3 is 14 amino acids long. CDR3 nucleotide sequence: TGTGCCAGCAGCCCCTCGCAGATCCATGAAAAACTGTTTTTT. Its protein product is CASSPSQIHEKLFF.

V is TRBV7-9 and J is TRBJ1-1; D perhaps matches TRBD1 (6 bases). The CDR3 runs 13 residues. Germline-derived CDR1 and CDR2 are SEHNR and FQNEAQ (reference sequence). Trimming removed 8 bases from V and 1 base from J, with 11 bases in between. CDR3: CASWGGGNTEAFF. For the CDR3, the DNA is TGTGCCAGCTGGGGAGGGGGGAACACTGAAGCTTTCTTT.

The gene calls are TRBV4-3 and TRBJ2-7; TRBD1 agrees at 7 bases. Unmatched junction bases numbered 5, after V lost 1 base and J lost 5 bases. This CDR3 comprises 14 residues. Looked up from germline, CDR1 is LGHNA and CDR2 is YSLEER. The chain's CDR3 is CASSQGRTGNEQYF. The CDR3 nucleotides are TGCGCCAGCAGCCAAGGTCGGACAGGTAACGAGCAGTACTTC.

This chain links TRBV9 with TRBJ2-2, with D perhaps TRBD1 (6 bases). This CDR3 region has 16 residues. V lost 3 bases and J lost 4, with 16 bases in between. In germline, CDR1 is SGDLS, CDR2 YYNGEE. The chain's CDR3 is CASSDRARGSTGELFF. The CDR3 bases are TGTGCCAGCAGCGACAGAGCCAGGGGTAGCACCGGGGAGCTGTTTTTT.

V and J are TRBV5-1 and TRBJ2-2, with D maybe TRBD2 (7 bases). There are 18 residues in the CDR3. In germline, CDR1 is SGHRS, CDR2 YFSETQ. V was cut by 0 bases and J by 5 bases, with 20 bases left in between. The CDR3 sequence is CASSLEIPGGSKTGELFF. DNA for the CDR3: TGCGCCAGCAGCTTGGAGATTCCGGGGGGCTCAAAGACCGGGGAGCTGTTTTTT.

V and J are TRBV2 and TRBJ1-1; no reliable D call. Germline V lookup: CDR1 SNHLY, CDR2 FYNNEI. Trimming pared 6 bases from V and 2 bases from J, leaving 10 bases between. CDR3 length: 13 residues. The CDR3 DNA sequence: TGTGCCAGCAGACCAGGTCGTAACACTGAAGCTTTCTTT. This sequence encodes CASRPGRNTEAFF. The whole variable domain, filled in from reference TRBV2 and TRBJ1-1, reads EPEVTQTPSHQVTQMGQEVILRCVPISNHLYFYWYRQILGQKVEFLVSFYNNEISEKSEIFDDQFSVERPDGSNFTLKIRSTKLEDSAMYFCASRPGRNTEAFFGQGTRLTVV.

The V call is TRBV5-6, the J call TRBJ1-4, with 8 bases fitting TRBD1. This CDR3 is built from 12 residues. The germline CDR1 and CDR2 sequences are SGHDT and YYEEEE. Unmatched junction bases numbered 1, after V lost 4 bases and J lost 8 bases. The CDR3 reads CASSGQGEKLFF. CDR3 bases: TGTGCCAGCAGCGGACAGGGAGAAAAACTGTTTTTT.

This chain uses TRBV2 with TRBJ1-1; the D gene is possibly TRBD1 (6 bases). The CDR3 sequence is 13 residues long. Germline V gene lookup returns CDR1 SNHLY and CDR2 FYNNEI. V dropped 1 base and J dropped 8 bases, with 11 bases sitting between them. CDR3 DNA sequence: TGTGCCAGCAGTGAAGACGAGGGGGAGGAAGCTTTCTTT. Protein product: CASSEDEGEEAFF.

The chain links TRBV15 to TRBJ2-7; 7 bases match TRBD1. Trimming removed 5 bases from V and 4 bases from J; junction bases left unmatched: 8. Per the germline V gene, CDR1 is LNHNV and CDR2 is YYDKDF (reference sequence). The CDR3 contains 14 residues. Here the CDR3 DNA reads TGTGCCACCAGCCTAGGGACAGCCCCTTACGAGCAGTACTTC. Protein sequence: CATSLGTAPYEQYF.

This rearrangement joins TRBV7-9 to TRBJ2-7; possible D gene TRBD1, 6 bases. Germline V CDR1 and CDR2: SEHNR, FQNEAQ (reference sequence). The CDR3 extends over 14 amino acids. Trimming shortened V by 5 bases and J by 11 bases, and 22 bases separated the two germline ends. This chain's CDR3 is CASSHNSGHPEEYF. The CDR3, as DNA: TGTGCCAGCAGCCACAATTCGGGACACCCTGAGGAGTACTTC. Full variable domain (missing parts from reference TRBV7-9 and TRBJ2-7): DTGVSQNPRHKITKRGQNVTFRCDPISEHNRLYWYRQTLGQGPEFLTYFQNEAQLEKSRLLSDRFSAERPKGSFSTLEIQRTEQGDSAMYLCASSHNSGHPEEYFGPGTRLTVT.